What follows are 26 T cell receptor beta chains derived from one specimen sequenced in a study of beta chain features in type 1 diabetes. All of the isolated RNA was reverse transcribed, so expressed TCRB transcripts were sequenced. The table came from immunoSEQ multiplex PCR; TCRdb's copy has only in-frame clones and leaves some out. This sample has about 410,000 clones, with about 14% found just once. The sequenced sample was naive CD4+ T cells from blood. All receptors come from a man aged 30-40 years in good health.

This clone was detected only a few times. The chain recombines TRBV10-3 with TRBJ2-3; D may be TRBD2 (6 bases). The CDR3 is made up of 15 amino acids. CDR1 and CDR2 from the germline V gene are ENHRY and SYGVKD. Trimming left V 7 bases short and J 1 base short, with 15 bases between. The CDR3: CAITTSQGRTDTQYF. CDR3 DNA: TGTGCCATCACCACTAGCCAGGGACGCACAGATACGCAGTATTTT.

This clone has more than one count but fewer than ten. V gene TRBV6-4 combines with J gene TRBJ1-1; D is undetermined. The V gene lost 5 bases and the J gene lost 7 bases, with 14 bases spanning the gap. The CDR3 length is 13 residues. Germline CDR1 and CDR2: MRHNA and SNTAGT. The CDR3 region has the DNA TGTGCCAGCAGTCATTCTGTTGGTTATGAAGCTTTCTTT. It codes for CASSHSVGYEAFF.

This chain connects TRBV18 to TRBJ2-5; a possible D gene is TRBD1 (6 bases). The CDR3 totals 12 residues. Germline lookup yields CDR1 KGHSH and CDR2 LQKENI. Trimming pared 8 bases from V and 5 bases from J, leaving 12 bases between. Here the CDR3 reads CASADSWETQYF. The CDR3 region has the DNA TGTGCCAGCGCGGACAGTTGGGAGACCCAGTACTTC.

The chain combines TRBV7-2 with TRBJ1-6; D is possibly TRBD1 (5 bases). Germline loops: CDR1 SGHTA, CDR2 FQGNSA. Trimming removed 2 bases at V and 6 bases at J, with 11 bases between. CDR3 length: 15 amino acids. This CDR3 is CASSLRSGGNSPLHF. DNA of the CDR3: TGTGCCAGCAGCTTAAGGTCCGGGGGTAATTCACCCCTCCACTTT.

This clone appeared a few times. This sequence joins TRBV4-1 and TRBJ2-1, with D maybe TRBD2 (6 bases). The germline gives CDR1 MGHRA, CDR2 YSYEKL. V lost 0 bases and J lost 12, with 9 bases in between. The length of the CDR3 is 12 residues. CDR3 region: CASSQDAGRQFF. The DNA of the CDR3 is TGCGCCAGCAGCCAAGATGCGGGACGGCAGTTCTTC.

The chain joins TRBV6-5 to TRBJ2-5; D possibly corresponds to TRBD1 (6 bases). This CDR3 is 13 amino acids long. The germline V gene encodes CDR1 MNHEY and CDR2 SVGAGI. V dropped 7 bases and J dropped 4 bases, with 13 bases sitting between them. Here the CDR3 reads CASMRGGVETQYF. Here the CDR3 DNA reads TGTGCCAGCATGCGAGGGGGAGTAGAGACCCAGTACTTC.

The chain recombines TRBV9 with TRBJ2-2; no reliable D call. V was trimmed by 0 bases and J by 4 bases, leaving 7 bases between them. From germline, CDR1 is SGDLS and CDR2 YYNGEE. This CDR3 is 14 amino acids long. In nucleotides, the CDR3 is TGTGCCAGCAGCGTAGTGCTGGTCACCGGGGAGCTGTTTTTT. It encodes CASSVVLVTGELFF.

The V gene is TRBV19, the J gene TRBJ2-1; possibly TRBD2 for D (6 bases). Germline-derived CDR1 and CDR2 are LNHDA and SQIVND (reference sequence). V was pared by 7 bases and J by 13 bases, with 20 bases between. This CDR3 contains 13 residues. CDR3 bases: TGTGCCAGTACTTCAGACGGGACTTCCGCCCAGTTCTTC. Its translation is CASTSDGTSAQFF. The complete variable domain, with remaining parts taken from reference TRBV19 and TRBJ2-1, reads DGGITQSPKYLFRKEGQNVTLSCEQNLNHDAMYWYRQDPGQGLRLIYYSQIVNDFQKGDIAEGYSVSREKKESFPLTVTSAQKNPTAFYLCASTSDGTSAQFFGPGTRLTVL.

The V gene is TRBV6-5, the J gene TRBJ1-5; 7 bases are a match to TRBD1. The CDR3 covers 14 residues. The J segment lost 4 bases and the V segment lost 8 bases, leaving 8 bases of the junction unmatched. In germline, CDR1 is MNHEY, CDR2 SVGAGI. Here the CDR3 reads CASGRGTENQPQHF. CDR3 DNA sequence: TGTGCCAGCGGCAGAGGGACAGAGAATCAGCCCCAGCATTTT.

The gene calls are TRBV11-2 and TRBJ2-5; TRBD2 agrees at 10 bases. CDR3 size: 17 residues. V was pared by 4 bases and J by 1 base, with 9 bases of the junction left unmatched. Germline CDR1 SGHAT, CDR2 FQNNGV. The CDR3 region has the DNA TGTGCCAGCAGCTCCTCCAAGAGACTAGCGGGCCAAGAGACCCAGTACTTC. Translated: CASSSSKRLAGQETQYF.

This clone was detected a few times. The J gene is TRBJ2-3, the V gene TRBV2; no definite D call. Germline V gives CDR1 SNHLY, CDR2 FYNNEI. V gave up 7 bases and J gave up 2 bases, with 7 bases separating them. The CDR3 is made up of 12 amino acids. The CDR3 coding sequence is TGTGCCAGCATCAGGAACACAGATACGCAGTATTTT. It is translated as CASIRNTDTQYF. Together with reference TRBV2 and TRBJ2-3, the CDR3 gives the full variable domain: EPEVTQTPSHQVTQMGQEVILRCVPISNHLYFYWYRQILGQKVEFLVSFYNNEISEKSEIFDDQFSVERPDGSNFTLKIRSTKLEDSAMYFCASIRNTDTQYFGPGTRLTVL.

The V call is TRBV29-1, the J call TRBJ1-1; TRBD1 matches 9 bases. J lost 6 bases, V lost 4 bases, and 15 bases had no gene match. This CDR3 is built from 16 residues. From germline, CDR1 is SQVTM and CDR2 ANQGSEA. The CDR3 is CSVGGVRWDREPEAFF. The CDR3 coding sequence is TGCAGCGTTGGCGGGGTTAGGTGGGACAGGGAGCCTGAAGCTTTCTTT.

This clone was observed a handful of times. The CDR3, as DNA: TGTGCCAGCAGCTTAAACGCGGCAAGGACCCAGTACTTC. Translated, it gives CASSLNAARTQYF. The gene calls are TRBV7-2 and TRBJ2-5; D gene ambiguous. Trimming removed 2 bases from V and 7 bases from J, with 11 bases in between. The germline V gene has CDR1 SGHTA and CDR2 FQGNSA. The CDR3 extends over 13 amino acids.

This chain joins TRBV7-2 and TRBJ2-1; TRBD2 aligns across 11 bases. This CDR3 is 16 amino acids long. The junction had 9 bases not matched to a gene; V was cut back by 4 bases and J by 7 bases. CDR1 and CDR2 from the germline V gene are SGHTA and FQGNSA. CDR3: CASSSGLADFANEQFF. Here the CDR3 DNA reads TGTGCCAGCAGCTCGGGACTAGCGGATTTCGCGAATGAGCAGTTCTTC. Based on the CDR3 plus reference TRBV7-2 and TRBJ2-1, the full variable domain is GAGVSQSPSNKVTEKGKDVELRCDPISGHTALYWYRQSLGQGLEFLIYFQGNSAPDKSGLPSDRFSAERTGGSVSTLTIQRTQQEDSAVYLCASSSGLADFANEQFFGPGTRLTVL.

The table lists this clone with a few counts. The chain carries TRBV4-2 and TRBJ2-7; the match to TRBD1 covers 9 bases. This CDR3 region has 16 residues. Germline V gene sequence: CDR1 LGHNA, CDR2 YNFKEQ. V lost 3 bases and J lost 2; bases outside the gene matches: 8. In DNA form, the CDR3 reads TGTGCCAGCAGCCACCCGGGACAGGGAAAGACCTACGAGCAGTACTTC. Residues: CASSHPGQGKTYEQYF.

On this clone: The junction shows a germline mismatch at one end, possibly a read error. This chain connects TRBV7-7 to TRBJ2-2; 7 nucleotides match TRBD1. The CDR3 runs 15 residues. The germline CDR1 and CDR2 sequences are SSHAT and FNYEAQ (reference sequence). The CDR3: CASSLKGGANGELFF. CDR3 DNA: TGTGCTAGCAGCTTAAAAGGGGGCGCCAACGGGGAGCTGTTTTTT. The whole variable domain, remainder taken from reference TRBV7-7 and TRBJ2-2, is GAGVSQSPRYKVTKRGQDVTLRCDPISSHATLYWYQQALGQGPEFLTYFNYEAQPDKSGLPSDRFSAERPEGSISTLTIQRTEQRDSAMYRCASSLKGGANGELFFGEGSRLTVL.

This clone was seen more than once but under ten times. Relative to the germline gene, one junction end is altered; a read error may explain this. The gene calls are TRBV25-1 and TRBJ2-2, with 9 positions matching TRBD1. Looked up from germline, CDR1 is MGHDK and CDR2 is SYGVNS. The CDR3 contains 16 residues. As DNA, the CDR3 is TGTGCCAGCAGTAGACGGACAGGGGCGAACGCCGGGGAGCTGTTTTTT. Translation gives CASSRRTGANAGELFF. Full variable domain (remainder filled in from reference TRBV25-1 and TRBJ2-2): EADIYQTPRYLVIGTGKKITLECSQTMGHDKMYWYQQDPGMELHLIHYSYGVNSTEKGDLSSESTVSRIRTEHFPLTLESARPSHTSQYLCASSRRTGANAGELFFGEGSRLTVL.

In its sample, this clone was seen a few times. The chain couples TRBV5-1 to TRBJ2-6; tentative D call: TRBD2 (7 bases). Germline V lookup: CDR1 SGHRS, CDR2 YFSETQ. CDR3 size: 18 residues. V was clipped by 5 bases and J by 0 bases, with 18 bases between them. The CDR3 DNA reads TGCGCCAGCAGTTTATTCGCGGGGGCCACCTCTGGGGCCAACGTCCTGACTTTC. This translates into CASSLFAGATSGANVLTF.

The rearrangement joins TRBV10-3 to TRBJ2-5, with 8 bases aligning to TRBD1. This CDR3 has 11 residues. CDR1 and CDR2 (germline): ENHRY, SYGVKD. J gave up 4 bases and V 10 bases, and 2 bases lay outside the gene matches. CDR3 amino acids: CATQGVETQYF. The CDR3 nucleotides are TGTGCCACACAGGGGGTAGAGACCCAGTACTTC.

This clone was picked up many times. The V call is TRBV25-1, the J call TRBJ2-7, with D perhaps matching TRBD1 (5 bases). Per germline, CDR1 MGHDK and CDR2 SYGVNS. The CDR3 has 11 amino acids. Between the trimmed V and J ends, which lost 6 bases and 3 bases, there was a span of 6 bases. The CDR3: CASSQGYEQYV. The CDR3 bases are TGTGCCAGCAGCCAGGGCTACGAGCAGTACGTC.

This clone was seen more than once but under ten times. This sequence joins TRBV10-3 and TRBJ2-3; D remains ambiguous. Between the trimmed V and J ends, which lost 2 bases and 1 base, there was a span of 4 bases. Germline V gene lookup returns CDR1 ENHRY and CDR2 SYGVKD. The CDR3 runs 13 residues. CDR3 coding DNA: TGTGCCATCAGTGAGCTACGCACAGATACGCAGTATTTT. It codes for CAISELRTDTQYF.

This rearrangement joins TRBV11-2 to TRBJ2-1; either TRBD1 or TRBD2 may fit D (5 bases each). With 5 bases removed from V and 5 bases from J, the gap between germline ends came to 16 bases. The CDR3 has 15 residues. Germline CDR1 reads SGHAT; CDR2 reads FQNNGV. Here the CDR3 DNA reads TGTGCCAGCAGCCCTATTGGGGGAGTTAACAATGAGCAGTTCTTC. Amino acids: CASSPIGGVNNEQFF.

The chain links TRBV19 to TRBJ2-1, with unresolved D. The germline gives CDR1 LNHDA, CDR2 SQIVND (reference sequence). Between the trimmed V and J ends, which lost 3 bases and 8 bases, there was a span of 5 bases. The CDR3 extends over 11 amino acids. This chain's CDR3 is CASSIEHEQFF. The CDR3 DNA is TGTGCCAGTAGTATCGAGCATGAGCAGTTCTTC.

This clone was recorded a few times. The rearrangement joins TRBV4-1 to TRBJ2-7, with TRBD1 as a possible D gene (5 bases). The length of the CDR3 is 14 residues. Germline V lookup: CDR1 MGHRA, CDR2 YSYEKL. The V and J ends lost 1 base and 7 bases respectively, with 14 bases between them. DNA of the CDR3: TGCGCCAGCAGCCAAGGACAGAAGGCCCAGGAGCAGTACTTC. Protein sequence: CASSQGQKAQEQYF.

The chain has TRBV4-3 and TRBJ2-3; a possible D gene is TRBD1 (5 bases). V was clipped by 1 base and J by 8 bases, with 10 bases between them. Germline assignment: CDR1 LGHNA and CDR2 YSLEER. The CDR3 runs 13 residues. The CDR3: CASSQADIRTQYF. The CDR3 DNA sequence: TGCGCCAGCAGCCAAGCGGACATCCGTACGCAGTATTTT.

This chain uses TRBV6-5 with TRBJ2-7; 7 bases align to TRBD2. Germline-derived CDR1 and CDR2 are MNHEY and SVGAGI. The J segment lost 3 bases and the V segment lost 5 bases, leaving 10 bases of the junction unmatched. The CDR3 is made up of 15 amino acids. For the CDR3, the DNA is TGTGCCAGCAGTCGTACAGGACGGGGGGACTACGAGCAGTACGTC. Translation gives CASSRTGRGDYEQYV.